The rows below give T cell receptor beta chains drawn from one sample of a study of blood T cell repertoires in COVID-19. The protocol was immunoSEQ multiplex PCR, while the TCRdb copy is restricted to in-frame clones and leaves out a portion. The table lists 70,000 to 90,000 clones, approximately 87% of them singletons, with about 20% in the top ten. The source material was peripheral blood. These receptors all stem from a woman older than 75 with acute or convalescent COVID-19. Each CDR3 is given with its conserved first and last residue. D genes are given only for firm matches. Size is omitted from some rows. Given values are once, few, many or a class for expanded clones.

TRBV7-9,NA,TRBJ2-3,NA,TGTGCCAGCAGCGGTGCAGGGGTATCCGATACGCAGTATTTT,CASSGAGVSDTQYF
TRBV28,TRBD2,TRBJ2-5,NA,TGTGCCAGCAGTCCTAGCGGAACGGAGACCCAGTACTTC,CASSPSGTETQYF
TRBV3-1/TRBV3-2,TRBD1,TRBJ2-2,NA,TGTGCCAGCAGCCTTGGACAGGGGGCAGGCGGGGAGCTGTTTTTT,CASSLGQGAGGELFF
TRBV30,NA,TRBJ1-1,once,TGTGCCTGGGAAATCCGGGGGGGTGGGAACACTGAAGCTTTCTTT,CAWEIRGGGNTEAFF
TRBV21-1,NA,TRBJ2-7,NA,TGTGCCAGCAGCAAAAGTCAAGCCAACAGGGAGAGCTCCTACGAGCAGTACTTC,CASSKSQANRESSYEQYF
TRBV3-1/TRBV3-2,NA,TRBJ1-2,NA,TGTGCCAGCAGCCAAAGTGAAACAGGGAGTGGCTACACCTTC,CASSQSETGSGYTF
TRBV2,NA,TRBJ2-3,NA,TGTGCCAGCAGTCGGGACATTCGGAACACAGATACGCAGTATTTT,CASSRDIRNTDTQYF
TRBV13,NA,TRBJ2-7,few,TGTGCCAGCAGGCGTCGGGACAACACCTACGAGCAGTACTTC,CASRRRDNTYEQYF
TRBV9,TRBD2,TRBJ2-1,few,TGTGCCAGCAGCGCCACGAGCGGGAGGGAGGGTGAGCAGTTCTTC,CASSATSGREGEQFF
TRBV5-5,NA,TRBJ1-3,NA,TGTGCCAGCAGCTTTCAGGGGACAAACTCTGGAAACACCATATATTTT,CASSFQGTNSGNTIYF
TRBV5-8,NA,TRBJ2-1,NA,TGTGCCAGCAGCCAACCCTTTTGGAGGGCCAATGAGCAGTTCTTC,CASSQPFWRANEQFF
TRBV7-2,NA,TRBJ1-1,NA,TGTGCCAGCAGCCTCAGCGGCGTATTAATGAACACTGAAGCTTTCTTT,CASSLSGVLMNTEAFF
TRBV7-2,NA,TRBJ1-4,NA,TGTGCCAGCAGCTTAGCTTACCACAGGTTTGACGAAAAACTGTTTTTT,CASSLAYHRFDEKLFF
TRBV5-1,NA,TRBJ1-2,NA,TGCGCCAGCAGCTTGAACGGACTGAGCTATGGCTACACCTTC,CASSLNGLSYGYTF
TRBV3-1/TRBV3-2,TRBD2,TRBJ2-3,NA,TGTGCCAGCAGCCTAGCGGGGGGGCCCTCAGATACGCAGTATTTT,CASSLAGGPSDTQYF
TRBV7-2,NA,TRBJ2-5,few,TGTGCCAGCAGCTTAGCGGCGGGTGACCTAGAGACCCAGTACTTC,CASSLAAGDLETQYF
TRBV6-6,NA,TRBJ1-1,NA,TGTGCCAGCAGCTCCAGGGAAGGCACTGAAGCTTTCTTT,CASSSREGTEAFF
TRBV7-8,NA,TRBJ2-3,NA,TGTGCCAGCAGCTCCGGAGGTTGGGATACGCAGTATTTT,CASSSGGWDTQYF
TRBV7-8,TRBD1,TRBJ2-7,once,TGTGCCAGCAGCTCCCGACAGGGTTTCTCCTACGAGCAGTACTTC,CASSSRQGFSYEQYF
TRBV29-1,NA,TRBJ1-1,NA,TGCAGCGTTGATGGACAGTCACTCACTGAAGCTTTCTTT,CSVDGQSLTEAFF
TRBV25-1,NA,TRBJ1-2,NA,TGTGCCAGCAGTGAGACAGTAGGGTTTAACTATGGCTACACCTTC,CASSETVGFNYGYTF
TRBV5-1,TRBD1,TRBJ2-1,NA,TGCGCCAGCAGCTCCGGGACAGGGGCTTACAATGAGCAGTTCTTC,CASSSGTGAYNEQFF
TRBV5-6,TRBD1,TRBJ2-7,NA,TGTGCCAGCAGGGACCTAAGACAGGGGAGCGAGCAGTACTTC,CASRDLRQGSEQYF
TRBV30,NA,TRBJ2-1,once,TGTGCAGGGGGGGGAGGCACCGCCTACAATGAGCAGTTCTTC,CAGGGGTAYNEQFF
TRBV6-6,TRBD1,TRBJ1-1,NA,TGTGCCAGCAGTCCGACAGGGGGGAGCACTGAAGCTTTCTTT,CASSPTGGSTEAFF
TRBV27,NA,TRBJ2-3,NA,TGTGCCAGCAGTTTGGGGCAGTCTAGCACAGATACGCAGTATTTT,CASSLGQSSTDTQYF
TRBV19,NA,TRBJ1-4,NA,TGTGCCAGTAACTCGATAACAACTAATGAAAAACTGTTTTTT,CASNSITTNEKLFF
TRBV10-3,TRBD1,TRBJ2-6,NA,TGTGCCATCAGTGAGGACAGGGGGCGTGGGGCCAACGTCCTGACTTTC,CAISEDRGRGANVLTF
TRBV19,TRBD1,TRBJ1-2,NA,TGTGCCAGTAGTACCACGTTGGACAGGCACTATGGCTACACCTTC,CASSTTLDRHYGYTF
TRBV10-3,NA,TRBJ1-5,NA,TGTGCCATCAGTGCAATGACTCTCGGCGGCAATCAGCCCCAGCATTTT,CAISAMTLGGNQPQHF
TRBV13,NA,TRBJ1-4,NA,TGTGCCAGCAGCTCGCCCCGGGAGTCCGAAAAACTGTTTTTT,CASSSPRESEKLFF
TRBV7-8,NA,TRBJ1-4,NA,TGTGCCAGCAGCTTAGTGGGGGCCCAAAATGAAAAACTGTTTTTT,CASSLVGAQNEKLFF
TRBV19,TRBD1,TRBJ2-1,NA,TGTGCCAGTACCCTTCAGGGGGCAATCTACAATGAGCAGTTCTTC,CASTLQGAIYNEQFF